Listed here are 16 T cell receptor beta chains from one sample, sequenced in a study of CD8+ T cells in alopecia areata. Sequencing relied on a cDNA template that was reverse transcribed from extracted RNA. Generated by immunoSEQ multiplex PCR, the TCRdb table keeps only in-frame clones and is missing some. The top ten clones hold 17% of a sample with tens of thousands of clones, around three quarters of them seen once. Described treatment: oral pan-JAK inhibitor, 5-10 mg twice daily. Sequences were derived from CD8+ T cells sorted from blood, sampled between weeks 43 and 45, from a patient treated with tofacitinib. The receptors here all came from a human donor with alopecia areata.

The chain is built from TRBV4-1 and TRBJ2-7, with a weak D call TRBD1 (5 bases). V gave up 4 bases and J gave up 5 bases, with 15 bases separating them. The CDR3 runs to 14 residues. Germline values: CDR1 MGHRA, CDR2 YSYEKL. The CDR3 protein is CASSRDQGSHEQYF. The CDR3, as DNA: TGCGCCAGCAGCCGGGATCAGGGTTCCCACGAGCAGTACTTC.

This CDR3 is CASSAGAYSNKPLHF. CDR3 DNA sequence: TGTGCCAGCAGCGCGGGGGCCTATTCAAATAAGCCCCTCCACTTT. The chain couples TRBV7-9 to TRBJ1-6; D might be TRBD1 (6 bases). The ends were cut back, 5 bases at V and 13 bases at J, with 21 bases in the middle. CDR1 is SEHNR, CDR2 FQNEAQ, per germline (reference sequence). The CDR3 consists of 15 residues.

The rearrangement uses TRBV7-2 and TRBJ2-4; no definite D call. Trimming removed 1 base from V and 10 bases from J, with 5 bases in between. CDR1 SGHTA and CDR2 FQGNSA come from the germline V gene. This CDR3 comprises 11 residues. The CDR3 loop is CASSLVGIQYF. CDR3 in DNA: TGTGCCAGCAGCTTAGTAGGAATTCAGTACTTC.

The chain links TRBV7-2 to TRBJ2-7; the match to TRBD2 covers 12 bases. J was trimmed by 3 bases and V by 2 bases; bases with no gene match: 8. CDR3 length: 17 amino acids. The germline CDR1 and CDR2 sequences are SGHTA and FQGNSA. CDR3 DNA sequence: TGTGCCAGCAGCTTAAGGCCCGGGACTAGCGGGTTCTACGAGCAGTACTTC. This sequence encodes CASSLRPGTSGFYEQYF.

This clone has a single count. The chain combines TRBV11-2 with TRBJ1-6; no reliable D call. In germline, CDR1 is SGHAT, CDR2 FQNNGV. This CDR3 has 17 amino acids. The V end was cut by 4 bases, the J end by 1 base, with 14 bases between. CDR3 amino acids: CASSSSRAGSYNSPLHF. The CDR3 DNA is TGTGCCAGCAGCTCATCTAGAGCGGGGTCCTATAATTCACCCCTCCACTTT.

V is TRBV19 and J is TRBJ1-5; weak D call: TRBD1 (5 bases). CDR1 is LNHDA, CDR2 SQIVND, per germline (reference sequence). The germline V and J ends were trimmed by 5 bases and 7 bases, with 12 bases remaining between them. The CDR3 extends over 13 amino acids. The CDR3 DNA is TGTGCCAGTAGTGGAGGGGTAAGGCAGCCCCAGCATTTT. Its protein product is CASSGGVRQPQHF.

There are a few counts of this clone. This chain uses TRBV7-9 with TRBJ2-5, with D tentatively TRBD2 (6 bases). CDR1 SEHNR and CDR2 FQNEAQ come from the germline V gene (reference sequence). Between the trimmed V and J ends, which lost 5 bases and 3 bases, there was a span of 13 bases. The CDR3 totals 14 residues. CDR3 in amino acids: CASSRPGGKETQYF. The CDR3 DNA is TGTGCCAGCAGCCGTCCTGGAGGGAAAGAGACCCAGTACTTC.

V usage is TRBV10-2 and J usage is TRBJ2-3; 8 bases line up with TRBD2. The germline CDR1 and CDR2 sequences are WSHSY and SAAADI. V dropped 6 bases and J dropped 2; count of bases not matched to a gene: 7. CDR3 length: 15 amino acids. CDR3 amino acids: CASREAGEYTDTQYF. The CDR3 nucleotides are TGCGCCAGCAGGGAAGCGGGGGAGTACACAGATACGCAGTATTTT.

The chain has TRBV5-5 and TRBJ1-1; weak D call: TRBD1 (6 bases). V gave up 3 bases and J gave up 1 base, with 10 bases separating them. The CDR3 loop spans 14 amino acids. Germline CDR1 and CDR2: SGHKS and YYEKEE (reference sequence). The CDR3 sequence is CASSSPQGNTEAFF. The DNA for the CDR3 is TGTGCCAGCAGCTCCCCACAGGGGAACACTGAAGCTTTCTTT.

The gene calls are TRBV27 and TRBJ1-1; no clear D. Trimming shortened V by 2 bases and J by 5 bases, and 12 bases separated the two germline ends. Germline loops: CDR1 MNHEY, CDR2 SMNVEV (reference sequence). CDR3 length equals 14 residues. Here the CDR3 DNA reads TGTGCCAGCAGTTTAAGGGAGTGGGGAACTGAAGCTTTCTTT. It is translated as CASSLREWGTEAFF.

This chain uses TRBV6-5 with TRBJ2-3; D uncertain. In germline, CDR1 is MNHEY, CDR2 SVGAGI. The CDR3 is made up of 15 amino acids. V lost 5 bases to trimming and J lost 4 bases, with 16 bases between them. CDR3 sequence: CASSLMTPAADTQYF. The CDR3 DNA reads as TGTGCCAGCAGTCTTATGACACCTGCAGCAGATACGCAGTATTTT.

The chain is built from TRBV21-1 and TRBJ1-2; the table names TRBD1, a call not compared with the DNA. TRBV21-1 counts as a pseudogene. This CDR3 has 15 residues. The CDR3 DNA sequence: TGTGCCAGCAGCGACCGACAGGGCCCAAACTATGGCTACACCTTC. Amino acid sequence: CASSDRQGPNYGYTF.

This clone was detected only a few times. The chain joins TRBV7-2 to TRBJ2-4; 13 bases are shared with TRBD2. The CDR3 has 16 residues. Looked up from germline, CDR1 is SGHTA and CDR2 is FQGNSA. The junction had 1 base not matched to a gene; V was cut back by 1 base and J by 4 bases. The CDR3 loop is CASSLELAGGKNIQYF. The CDR3 DNA sequence: TGTGCCAGCAGCTTAGAACTAGCGGGGGGGAAAAACATTCAGTACTTC.

V is TRBV4-1 and J is TRBJ2-7; TRBD1 agrees at 9 bases. V lost 0 bases to trimming and J lost 6 bases; unmatched junction nucleotides: 6. The CDR3 loop spans 15 amino acids. The germline gives CDR1 MGHRA, CDR2 YSYEKL. For the CDR3, the DNA is TGCGCCAGCAGCCAAGAAGGGACAGGGAGGATCGAGCAGTACTTC. Translating gives CASSQEGTGRIEQYF.

The chain is built from TRBV21-1 and TRBJ1-4; the D call of TRBD1 is as the table states it, not checked on the DNA. TRBV21-1 corresponds to a pseudogene. The CDR3 spans 14 residues. CDR3 DNA sequence: TGTGCCAGCAGCATTAGGACAATCAGTGGAAAACTGTTTTTT. Translated: CASSIRTISGKLFF.

J is TRBJ2-7 and V is TRBV7-9, with TRBD1 matching over 7 bases. The CDR3 consists of 13 residues. CDR1 is SEHNR and CDR2 is FQNEAQ in the germline V gene (reference sequence). Trimming took 2 bases from V and 8 from J; bases not matched to a gene: 6. The CDR3: CASSLSDRPKQYF. In DNA, the CDR3 is TGTGCCAGCAGCTTATCGGACAGGCCTAAGCAGTACTTC.